This TCR beta chain is drawn from a study of cytomegalovirus exposure and HLA in healthy donors (dated by TCRdb to between 2016 and 2019). With respect to the entire study: In an earlier analysis of some 610 of the donors, around 300 Gb of sequence data and 100 million or so unique TCR beta sequences from roughly 190 million T cells were reported. About 280 gigabases of sequencing data and around 85 million unique TCR sequences made up an early release that covered roughly 670 HLA-typed donors. Among the approximately 430 genotyped donors, approximately 77% belonged to the genetic ancestry cluster associated with self-reported Caucasian donors. The study was designed to test whether signatures of past pathogen exposure could be identified by cataloging public T cell receptors. The T cell repertoires of 700 or so subjects were profiled by immunosequencing and related to cytomegalovirus serostatus. In addition to the first cohort of 666 subjects, a separate validation cohort of approximately 130 different subjects was used. High-throughput TCR immunosequencing, statistical association of individual TCRs with disease status, and machine learning were combined to predict cytomegalovirus infection status. In a later analysis, previously published TCR beta repertoires from 600 to 850 donors were re-analyzed and high-resolution HLA genotyping was added so that TCR occurrence patterns could be studied. In the later analysis, no new phenotypic data were used to find candidate immune exposures; instead, reliance was placed on TCR beta sequences and their occurrence across donors. An earlier analysis of several hundred of the donors applied high-throughput TCR beta sequencing to assess whether each TCR beta V gene segment acted as functional or pseudogenic. Donor age, sex, ethnicity and CMV serostatus were compiled alongside the repertoire data. Genome-wide SNP genotypes for about 65% of the roughly 700 donors were used in a later genetic analysis, which treated that subset as a discovery cohort. All discovery cohort repertoires had been generated on a single sequencing platform. Class I and class II HLA loci were covered by the typing at four-digit resolution. Typing coverage varied by locus: roughly 629-640 donors for A, B, C, DRB1 and DQB1; some 520 for DQA1; over 600 for DPA1; around 450 for DPB1. Several DR-DQ haplotypes were handled as single units for association and clustering because linkage in the cohort was strong. On average, 235,054 unique TCR beta nucleotide sequences were sequenced per donor among 398 genotyped donors of the cohort, with around 19% of those sequences being non-productive.

Measured from the cysteine to the phenylalanine, the CDR3 is 16 residues long. Kept here is only the CDR3 DNA, which spans 48 bases and is read in frame from base 1. From a lookup of the germline V gene (reference sequence), CDR1 and CDR2 are MNHEY and SMNVEV. V and J are truncated by 5 bases and 5 bases respectively, leaving an intervening sequence of 19 bases. Summary of the overall study and its limitations: In a later genetic analysis, a missense DCLRE1C variant was associated with V-gene and J-gene trimming of TCR beta chains, and the association was replicated in an independent cohort. Three of the identified cytomegalovirus-associated TCR beta chains were confirmed in vitro to be specific for cytomegalovirus antigens. Strong co-occurrence of HLA alleles, especially DR and DQ, made assigning TCR associations to individual alleles difficult. At a false discovery rate of 0.05, a later analysis linked under 20,000 TCR beta sequences to specific HLA alleles. The cohort was sequenced for TCR beta chains only, and without alpha or paired-chain data the features that could be detected were limited. Presence/absence analyses assumed roughly uniform sequencing depth across donors, an assumption that may not hold. Because some donors lacked HLA typing at each locus, the association tests relied only on the typed subset. Several of the top co-occurrence clusters appeared to be linked to parvovirus B19, influenza, CMV and Epstein-Barr virus, according to a later analysis. In a later analysis, most CMV-associated TCR beta chains were found to appear HLA-restricted, with HLA associations seemingly driven largely by CMV exposure. Correlated functional status among segregating V segments might reflect linkage disequilibrium, but an unknown experimental factor could not be ruled out. A further reported finding was that TCR beta sequences accurately predicted the HLA-A and HLA-B alleles for most subjects in the first cohort. A later analysis found that TCR association rates varied across HLA loci, with DRB1 alleles showing the most associated TCRs and HLA-C alleles the fewest. The study gave a list of 150 to 200 TCR beta chains associated with cytomegalovirus. For the cohort, immune exposure information was limited to CMV serostatus. Broadly in line with IMGT annotations, most TCR beta V segments showed up in productive rearrangements about 87% or about 30% of the time in an earlier analysis of under 700 of the donors. Most TCR sequences were observed very rarely across donors, whereas some public TCRs were present in many individuals. The classifier was reported to diagnose cytomegalovirus status with high specificity and sensitivity in both the original and validation cohorts. The 87-base-pair reads could not distinguish some IMGT-functional V segments, including TRBV6-2 and TRBV6-3, so those segments were excluded. In a later genetic analysis, fewer N-insertions in productive TCRs were reported among donors in an Asian-associated ancestry cluster than the roughly 710-donor mean. A cluster of highly shared sequence variants was judged likely to represent a technical artifact of the sequencing pipeline. In a later analysis, HLA-associated TCR beta chains showed more clonal expansion and lower generation probabilities than non-associated chains that were equally common. The authors suggested that the approach could potentially be extended to other disease states and immunological phenotypes. Because counts were too low, more than 15 rarely observed V segments, including chromosome 9 orphons, were left out of the earlier analysis of over 550 of the donors.

The method was the immunoSEQ multiplex PCR assay. For the multiplex PCR, a mixture combining 60 forward primers for TCR Vbeta segments and 13 reverse primers for TCR Jbeta segments was used. A multiplex PCR assay on genomic DNA amplified the CDR3 region of rearranged TCR beta genes. The Illumina HiSeq System was used to sequence the amplified TCR beta libraries as 87-base-pair reads. Per the authors' processing: Across the roughly 600 repertoires, a later analysis counted roughly 84 million unique TCR beta chains, about 10 million of which were shared by at least two donors. Raw reads were error-corrected and collapsed into unique sequences by a nearest-neighbor algorithm in which closely related sequences were merged to remove PCR and sequencing errors. V, D and J gene segments were assigned by aligning CDR3 sequences to IMGT reference sequences. For a sequence to be retained, a match of at least six nucleotides to both a V gene segment and a J gene segment was required. Rearrangements were classified as productive when the CDR3 lacked stop codons and remained in frame with V and J, and all other rearrangements were classified as non-productive. Following IMGT convention, CDR3 was defined as the stretch from the second conserved V-encoded cysteine to the conserved J-encoded phenylalanine. The earlier analysis of about 620 of the donors excluded sequences that lacked an unambiguous match to a single V gene segment. An earlier analysis of fewer than 650 of the donors classified V segments as functional when productive rearrangements were above 56.7% and as segregating when the standard deviation between donors was above 5%. A statistical classification framework was built to diagnose cytomegalovirus status from the catalog of TCR beta chain sequences. V and J gene assignment, in a later analysis, came from comparing TCR nucleotide sequences with IMGT/GENE-DB human TR gene sequences. Using the TCRdist pipeline, a later analysis assigned CDR3 sequences along with most-parsimonious VDJ recombination scenarios. A later analysis defined each TCR beta chain by its CDR3 amino acid sequence plus V-gene family, and excluded reads lacking a unique V-gene family. In a later analysis, a few hundred highly shared, low-generation-probability nucleotide sequences were removed to address suspected cross-contamination and a sequencing artifact. For each public chain, a later analysis derived a clonal expansion index from normalized ranks of inferred template counts within each repertoire. In a later analysis, generation probabilities were computed with a VDJ recombination model fitted to out-of-frame rearrangements, and the resulting probabilities were checked against IGoR. In a later analysis, TCR-TCR, TCR-HLA and TCR-CMV co-occurrence was scored with hypergeometric tests, and a repertoire-size bias correction was applied to TCR pairs. To estimate false discovery rates, a later analysis permuted the HLA or CMV assignments 20 times. In a later analysis, co-occurring TCRs were grouped using DBSCAN, with TCRdist sequence similarity added in when clustering inside HLA-allele-positive subsets. Repertoires with fewer than 30,000 or more than 120,000 public chains, plus five repertoires with anomalous nucleotide sharing, were excluded from co-occurrence clustering. TCRdb provides this immuneACCESS table in a form limited to in-frame rearrangements. Some clones are lacking; in checked studies, under half of them reflect an unresolved V gene, and why the rest are absent is not known. Clonal size and the V and J genes are those of that table, whereas D and trimming came from the DNA. The sample profile shows 36,000 or so clones; roughly 88% of them were found once. The ten largest clonotypes hold about 3.5% of the sample.

A remark on this clone: No cognate antigen has been identified for it. No per-base quality is available; no much larger clone lies one base away.

The cohort consisted of more than 650 healthy bone marrow donors. At the time of sampling, every cohort member was nominally healthy, though immune exposures that went unrecorded were likely present. The donor was CMV seronegative and belonged to the group of 350 to 400 seronegative cohort members. A peripheral blood sample was provided by each donor, and peripheral blood mononuclear cells were used for TCR beta sequencing. The Qiagen DNeasy Blood Extraction Kit was used to extract genomic DNA from the blood cell samples. Material: PBMCs. The rearranged segments are TRBV27 and TRBJ2-1; TRBD2 could be the D gene, as 6 bases match. This TCR was recovered from a young woman in good health and CMV-seronegative. In nucleotides, the sequence is TGTGCCAGCAGTCCACGTCCGGGGACGGGGGACAATGAGCAGTTCTTC. This gives the protein CASSPRPGTGDNEQFF.